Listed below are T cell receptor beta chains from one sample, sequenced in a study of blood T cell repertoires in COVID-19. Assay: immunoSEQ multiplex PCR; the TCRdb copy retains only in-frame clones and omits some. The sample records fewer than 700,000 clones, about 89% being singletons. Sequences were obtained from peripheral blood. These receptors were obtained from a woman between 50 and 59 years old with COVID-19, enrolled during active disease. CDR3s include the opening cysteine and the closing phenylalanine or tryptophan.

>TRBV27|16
CASSFLTGTGVNTQYF
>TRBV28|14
CASSPPRGEYGYTF
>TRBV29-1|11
CSVDSNYGYTF
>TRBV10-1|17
CASSPSDMGSTLGEQYF
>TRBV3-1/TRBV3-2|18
CASSQDRVSGTSGNTIYF
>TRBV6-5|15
CASRTGTGADNEQFF
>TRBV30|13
CAWSRQGRDGYTF
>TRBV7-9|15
CASSLVGGQGVGYTF
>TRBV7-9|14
CASSSPGQGSGYTF
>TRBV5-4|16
CASSLGGLVDTGELFF
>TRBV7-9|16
CASSLVAGQDNEKLFF
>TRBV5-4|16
CASRRSGSSNTGELFF
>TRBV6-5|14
CASSPDRVGTEAFF
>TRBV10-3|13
CAVTGGPGDEQYF
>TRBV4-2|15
CASSQDQGTNTEAFF
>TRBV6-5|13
CASTDGGSYEQYF
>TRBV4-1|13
CASSPAGNQPQHF